Listed below are T cell receptor beta chains from one sample, sequenced in a study of blood T cell repertoires in COVID-19. Method: immunoSEQ multiplex PCR; TCRdb's copy keeps in-frame clones and lacks some. The table includes about 480,000 clones, around 89% detected once. Sequenced material: peripheral blood. These receptor sequences come from a woman under 40 with acute or convalescent COVID-19. Each CDR3 is given with its conserved first and last residue. Fields, in order: J gene, clone size, D gene, V gene, CDR3 protein, CDR3 DNA. A D gene is named only where the DNA matches it firmly. Expanded clones get a size class; other rows say once, few or many, or leave the size out.

J: TRBJ1-2; size: once; D: NA; V: TRBV3-1/TRBV3-2; CDR3: CASSPAADFYDYGYTF; DNA: TGTGCCAGCAGCCCAGCAGCGGACTTCTACGACTATGGCTACACCTTC
J: TRBJ1-2; size: NA; D: TRBD1; V: TRBV6-5; CDR3: CASGRGHGGYTF; DNA: TGTGCCAGCGGAAGGGGGCATGGTGGCTACACCTTC
J: TRBJ2-3; size: NA; D: TRBD2; V: TRBV5-1; CDR3: CASSLDIAGSTDTQYF; DNA: TGCGCCAGCAGCTTGGATATAGCGGGGAGCACAGATACGCAGTATTTT
J: TRBJ2-3; size: NA; D: NA; V: TRBV6-5; CDR3: CASSYSAGASTDTQYF; DNA: TGTGCCAGCAGTTACTCGGCCGGAGCTAGCACAGATACGCAGTATTTT
J: TRBJ2-2; size: few; D: NA; V: TRBV28; CDR3: CASSLGRGYGGELFF; DNA: TGTGCCAGCAGTTTAGGCAGGGGTTACGGCGGGGAGCTGTTTTTT
J: TRBJ2-5; size: NA; D: TRBD2; V: TRBV5-6; CDR3: CASSQESGIGETQYF; DNA: TGTGCCAGCAGCCAGGAAAGCGGGATAGGAGAGACCCAGTACTTC
J: TRBJ2-3; size: once; D: TRBD1; V: TRBV15; CDR3: CATGQGAGDTQYF; DNA: TGTGCCACCGGACAGGGGGCTGGGGATACGCAGTATTTT
J: TRBJ2-5; size: NA; D: NA; V: TRBV10-1; CDR3: CASSNARGETQYF; DNA: TGCGCCAGCAGCAATGCTAGGGGAGAGACCCAGTACTTC
J: TRBJ2-1; size: NA; D: NA; V: TRBV13; CDR3: CASSLRGASSYNEQFF; DNA: TGTGCCAGCAGCTTACGGGGGGCGAGCTCCTACAATGAGCAGTTCTTC
J: TRBJ2-5; size: NA; D: TRBD2; V: TRBV5-5; CDR3: CASSNQLAVIQETQYF; DNA: TGTGCCAGCAGCAACCAACTAGCGGTAATCCAAGAGACCCAGTACTTC
J: TRBJ2-3; size: NA; D: NA; V: TRBV9; CDR3: CASSVQGDTQYF; DNA: TGTGCCAGCAGCGTTCAGGGAGATACGCAGTATTTT
J: TRBJ1-5; size: NA; D: NA; V: TRBV10-3; CDR3: CAISESAGYNQPQHF; DNA: TGTGCCATCAGTGAGTCGGCGGGATACAATCAGCCCCAGCATTTT
J: TRBJ1-1; size: NA; D: NA; V: TRBV19; CDR3: CASSLDRSPNTEAFF; DNA: TGTGCCAGTAGCCTGGACAGAAGCCCAAACACTGAAGCTTTCTTT
J: TRBJ1-1; size: NA; D: NA; V: TRBV2; CDR3: CASSEGTLNTEAFF; DNA: TGTGCCAGCAGTGAGGGGACATTGAACACTGAAGCTTTCTTT
J: TRBJ2-3; size: NA; D: TRBD2; V: TRBV7-9; CDR3: CASSLERGGVDTQYF; DNA: TGTGCCAGCAGCTTAGAGCGGGGGGGCGTGGATACGCAGTATTTT
J: TRBJ2-7; size: NA; D: TRBD1; V: TRBV7-9; CDR3: CASSSVSGQSYEQYF; DNA: TGTGCCAGCAGCTCAGTATCGGGACAGTCCTACGAGCAGTACTTC
J: TRBJ1-5; size: many; D: NA; V: TRBV5-1; CDR3: CASRPDSTNQPQHF; DNA: TGCGCCAGCCGTCCGGACAGCACAAATCAGCCCCAGCATTTT
J: TRBJ2-1; size: NA; D: NA; V: TRBV19; CDR3: CASTLGRGNYNEQFF; DNA: TGTGCCAGTACCCTCGGGCGGGGTAACTACAATGAGCAGTTCTTC
J: TRBJ2-5; size: NA; D: TRBD1; V: TRBV18; CDR3: CASSLLGQGIQETQYF; DNA: TGTGCCAGCTCACTGCTCGGACAGGGGATCCAAGAGACCCAGTACTTC
J: TRBJ1-3; size: NA; D: NA; V: TRBV6-5; CDR3: CASSYGRGGGNTIYF; DNA: TGTGCCAGCAGTTACGGCCGGGGGGGAGGTAACACCATATATTTT
J: TRBJ1-1; size: NA; D: NA; V: TRBV30; CDR3: CAQRRGAKKTEAFF; DNA: TGTGCCCAAAGGCGGGGGGCGAAAAAAACTGAAGCTTTCTTT
J: TRBJ2-5; size: NA; D: NA; V: TRBV2; CDR3: CASRAGETQYF; DNA: TGTGCCAGCAGGGCGGGAGAGACCCAGTACTTC
J: TRBJ2-3; size: NA; D: TRBD2; V: TRBV2; CDR3: CASRRLATDTQYF; DNA: TGTGCCAGCAGAAGACTAGCCACAGATACGCAGTATTTT
J: TRBJ2-7; size: few; D: NA; V: TRBV4-1; CDR3: CASSQDTLESYEQYF; DNA: TGCGCCAGCAGCCAAGATACATTGGAGTCGTACGAGCAGTACTTC
J: TRBJ2-1; size: NA; D: TRBD2; V: TRBV28; CDR3: CASRGAGGPYEQFF; DNA: TGTGCCAGCAGGGGGGCGGGGGGGCCTTATGAGCAGTTCTTC
J: TRBJ1-1; size: NA; D: NA; V: TRBV3-1/TRBV3-2; CDR3: CASSQKLNMNTEAFF; DNA: TGTGCCAGCAGCCAAAAACTGAATATGAACACTGAAGCTTTCTTT
J: TRBJ2-3; size: NA; D: TRBD2; V: TRBV4-2; CDR3: CASSQIAGGTDTQYF; DNA: TGTGCCAGCAGCCAAATAGCGGGGGGCACAGATACGCAGTATTTT
J: TRBJ1-5; size: NA; D: NA; V: TRBV1; CDR3: CTTLAVPLEDGYPRLGYSNQPQHF; DNA: TGCACCACGCTAGCGGTCCCCTTGGAGGACGGATATCCACGTTTGGGATATAGCAATCAGCCCCAGCATTTT
J: TRBJ2-5; size: few; D: TRBD2; V: TRBV9; CDR3: CASNDSGGKAETQYF; DNA: TGTGCCAGCAACGATAGCGGGGGCAAGGCGGAGACCCAGTACTTC
J: TRBJ1-2; size: NA; D: TRBD1; V: TRBV18; CDR3: CASSPPLDRGVVGYTF; DNA: TGTGCCAGCTCACCACCCTTGGACAGGGGGGTCGTGGGCTACACCTTC